The clone carrying this T cell receptor beta chain was observed at least ten times. Its antigen is unidentified. This record comes from a study of identical twins. The donor group consisted entirely of healthy Caucasians. Regarding the study as a whole: Conclusions were drawn cross-sectionally by statistical analysis, without following the same donors.

The germline V gene encodes CDR1 MNHNS and CDR2 SASEGT. CDR3 length equals 13 residues. Trimming removed 5 bases from V and 7 bases from J, with 11 bases in between. Unique molecular identifiers were present on the cDNA, which also gained a universal primer site by template switching. A single record per CDR3 protein comes from TCRdb applying MiXCR to the 5' RACE reads. The profile shows roughly 690,000 distinct CDR3 sequences, approximately 6% of them singletons. This chain links TRBV6-1 with TRBJ2-2; D remains unclear. The sequencing sample was made of naive T cells sorted from blood. The clonotype originates from a man aged 18 to 30 in good health. CDR3 in DNA: TGTGCCAGCAGTCGAGAGGTGGTCGGGGAGCTGTTTTTT. Translated: CASSREVVGELFF.